What follows are 24 T cell receptor beta chains derived from one specimen sequenced in a study of blood T cell repertoires in COVID-19. The data were produced by immunoSEQ multiplex PCR, yet TCRdb's version contains in-frame clones alone and is incomplete. This sample has some 66,000 clones; about 91% occur once, and the top ten carry about 7.3%. The specimen sequenced was peripheral blood. These receptors were obtained from a human donor in a cohort sampled during active COVID-19.

This clone showed up just once. The rearrangement uses TRBV28 and TRBJ2-1, with D perhaps TRBD2 (6 bases). The CDR3 loop spans 15 amino acids. V lost 3 bases and J lost 0, with 9 bases in between. Germline assignment: CDR1 MDHEN and CDR2 SYDVKM. The CDR3 reads CASSLGRSSYNEQFF. CDR3 coding DNA: TGTGCCAGCAGTTTGGGGAGGAGCTCCTACAATGAGCAGTTCTTC.

The J gene is TRBJ2-5, the V gene TRBV4-2; 8 bases agree with TRBD2. Unmatched junction bases numbered 1, after V lost 2 bases and J lost 5 bases. This CDR3 comprises 13 residues. CDR1 and CDR2 (germline): LGHNA, YNFKEQ. The CDR3 reads CASSQREGETQYF. CDR3 DNA sequence: TGTGCCAGCAGCCAACGGGAGGGGGAGACCCAGTACTTC.

This chain joins TRBV6-2 or TRBV6-3 and TRBJ1-6, with TRBD1 identical over 10 bases. V lost 2 bases, J lost 10 bases, and 8 bases stayed unmatched. CDR3 length equals 16 residues. CDR1 is MNHEY, CDR2 SVGEGT, per germline. The CDR3 nucleotides are TGTGCCAGCAGTTACCGTGGGACAGGGGTCAAATCACCCCTCCACTTT. Translating gives CASSYRGTGVKSPLHF.

This clone was found once. The rearrangement uses TRBV4-3 and TRBJ2-5, with D maybe TRBD2 (6 bases). The CDR3 runs 14 residues. Germline V CDR1 and CDR2: LGHNA, YSLEER. V was trimmed by 4 bases and J by 1 base, leaving 10 bases between them. The CDR3 sequence: CASSRLRGQETQYF. As DNA, the CDR3 is TGCGCCAGCAGCCGCTTGCGGGGCCAAGAGACCCAGTACTTC.

The rearrangement uses TRBV7-2 and TRBJ2-3, with 7 bases that match TRBD2. Trimming at V came to 4 bases and at J to 6 bases, leaving 13 bases not matched to a gene. The germline CDR1 and CDR2 sequences are SGHTA and FQGNSA. The CDR3 consists of 16 residues. The CDR3 reads CASSSLYGREPDTQYF. CDR3 nucleotide sequence: TGTGCCAGCAGCTCTCTCTACGGGCGGGAGCCGGATACGCAGTATTTT.

V usage is TRBV7-9 and J usage is TRBJ1-3; D is ambiguous. The germline V gene has CDR1 SEHNR and CDR2 FQNEAQ (reference sequence). CDR3 length equals 16 residues. The V end lost 5 bases, the J end lost 4 bases, and 18 bases lay between the germline ends. The CDR3 sequence: CASSLQRPSGGNTIYF. The CDR3 DNA reads as TGTGCCAGCAGCCTACAAAGGCCCTCCGGGGGAAACACCATATATTTT.

CDR3 DNA: TGTGCCAGCAGCTTAGCGTCTAGCGGCTACAATGAGCAGTTCTTC. Translated: CASSLASSGYNEQFF. The chain combines TRBV7-2 with TRBJ2-1; TRBD2 agrees at 7 bases. This CDR3 is built from 15 residues. The ends lost 0 bases at V and 3 bases at J; junction bases unmatched: 2. Germline V gene lookup returns CDR1 SGHTA and CDR2 FQGNSA.

The chain employs TRBV27 and TRBJ1-2; tentative D call: TRBD1 (6 bases). Deletions cut 6 bases from V and 5 bases from J, with 10 bases between. CDR1 and CDR2 (germline): MNHEY, SMNVEV (reference sequence). The CDR3 is made up of 12 amino acids. The CDR3 region is CASRGTPYGYTF. DNA of the CDR3: TGTGCCAGCAGGGGGACACCATATGGCTACACCTTC.

The chain recombines TRBV6-1 with TRBJ2-5; 7 nucleotides line up with TRBD1. V lost 0 bases to trimming and J lost 5 bases; unmatched junction nucleotides: 12. The germline gives CDR1 MNHNS, CDR2 SASEGT. The CDR3 runs 17 residues. Written as DNA, the CDR3 is TGTGCCAGCAGTGAAGCGCAAGGGACAGCTCGACGGGAGACCCAGTACTTC. It encodes CASSEAQGTARRETQYF.

J is TRBJ2-5 and V is TRBV7-9; 8 bases are shared with TRBD2. Losses at the gene ends were 3 bases for V and 1 base for J; bases not matched to a gene: 4. Germline V gives CDR1 SEHNR, CDR2 FQNEAQ (reference sequence). This CDR3 spans 15 amino acids. The DNA of the CDR3 is TGTGCCAGCAGCTTTACTAGCGGAACCCAAGAGACCCAGTACTTC. Its translation is CASSFTSGTQETQYF.

Notes on this clone: Its ends do not fully match the called genes, so a read error is possible. This chain uses TRBV7-7 with TRBJ2-3; TRBD1 aligns across 7 bases. From germline, CDR1 is SSHAT and CDR2 FNYEAQ (reference sequence). The CDR3 spans 15 residues. CDR3 in DNA: TGTGCTAGCAGCTCAGGGACAGCTATCACAGATACGCAGTATTTT. It codes for CASSSGTAITDTQYF. The full variable domain, completed using reference TRBV7-7 and TRBJ2-3, is GAGVSQSPRYKVTKRGQDVTLRCDPISSHATLYWYQQALGQGPEFLTYFNYEAQPDKSGLPSDRFSAERPEGSISTLTIQRTEQRDSAMYRCASSSGTAITDTQYFGPGTRLTVL.

This clone was counted between two and nine times. For the CDR3, the DNA is TGTGCCAGCACGGGGGACCCCCCCAACTATGGCTACACCTTC. Amino acids: CASTGDPPNYGYTF. The chain employs TRBV2 and TRBJ1-2; D is perhaps TRBD1 (5 bases). This CDR3 has 14 amino acids. With 7 bases removed from V and 2 bases from J, the gap between germline ends came to 14 bases. Germline loops: CDR1 SNHLY, CDR2 FYNNEI.

The rearrangement uses TRBV28 and TRBJ2-1; D is ambiguous. Germline V gene data show CDR1 as MDHEN and CDR2 as SYDVKM. CDR3 length equals 11 residues. The V gene lost 2 bases and the J gene lost 11 bases, with 7 bases spanning the gap. The CDR3 protein is CASSLAFKQFF. DNA of the CDR3: TGTGCCAGCAGTTTAGCGTTCAAGCAGTTCTTC.

The chain has TRBV6-2 or TRBV6-3 and TRBJ2-1, with TRBD2 identical over 8 bases. This CDR3 has 18 amino acids. Germline V CDR1 and CDR2: MNHEY, SVGEGT. V was pared by 6 bases and J by 4 bases, with 17 bases of the junction left unmatched. The CDR3 here is CASSPVAGGLPSYNEQFF. Written as DNA, the CDR3 is TGTGCCAGCAGCCCTGTTGCGGGAGGCCTGCCGAGTTACAATGAGCAGTTCTTC.

The gene calls are TRBV9 and TRBJ1-2; D remains unclear. The CDR3 extends over 15 amino acids. Trimming stripped 0 bases from V and 0 bases from J, with 9 bases between. Germline values: CDR1 SGDLS, CDR2 YYNGEE. CDR3 nucleotide sequence: TGTGCCAGCAGCGTAGCTGTGTCTTCTAACTATGGCTACACCTTC. Translated: CASSVAVSSNYGYTF. The whole variable domain, filled in from reference TRBV9 and TRBJ1-2, reads DSGVTQTPKHLITATGQRVTLRCSPRSGDLSVYWYQQSLDQGLQFLIQYYNGEERAKGNILERFSAQQFPDLHSELNLSSLELGDSALYFCASSVAVSSNYGYTFGSGTRLTVV.

CDR3 DNA sequence: TGTGCCAGCAGCCGGGGACAGGCCCGTAGCAATCAGCCCCAGCATTTT. Its protein product is CASSRGQARSNQPQHF. This rearrangement joins TRBV7-2 to TRBJ1-5, with 8 bases that match TRBD1. V shed 5 bases and J 0 bases; nucleotides not matched to a gene: 6. Germline CDR1 SGHTA, CDR2 FQGNSA. This CDR3 comprises 16 residues.

The chain is built from TRBV6-5 and TRBJ2-7; D not certain. Trimming stripped 0 bases from V and 5 bases from J, with 17 bases between. The germline gives CDR1 MNHEY, CDR2 SVGAGI. The CDR3 contains 16 residues. CDR3 sequence reads: CASSYSYPGYDDEQYF. As DNA, the CDR3 is TGTGCCAGCAGTTACTCGTATCCCGGGTATGATGACGAGCAGTACTTC.

This chain connects TRBV10-3 to TRBJ2-1, with 12 bases matching TRBD2. This CDR3 region has 19 residues. The germline V gene has CDR1 ENHRY and CDR2 SYGVKD. The trim removed 10 bases at V and 0 bases at J, leaving 16 bases unmatched. CDR3 amino acids: CATQKRGLAGLDSYNEQFF. The CDR3 nucleotides read TGTGCCACCCAGAAAAGAGGACTAGCGGGACTTGACTCCTACAATGAGCAGTTCTTC.

The chain carries TRBV7-3 and TRBJ2-6, with 8 bases identical to TRBD1. V was clipped by 5 bases and J by 2 bases; unmatched bases: 5. This CDR3 spans 16 amino acids. Germline-derived CDR1 and CDR2 are SGHTA and FQGTGA. The DNA for the CDR3 is TGTGCCAGCAGCCATTGGACAGGGACTGGGGCCAACGTCCTGACTTTC. Its protein is CASSHWTGTGANVLTF.

The chain carries TRBV19 and TRBJ1-5; D is possibly TRBD1 (5 bases). The CDR3 loop spans 13 amino acids. CDR1 LNHDA and CDR2 SQIVND come from the germline V gene (reference sequence). The V gene lost 6 bases and the J gene lost 4 bases, with 10 bases spanning the gap. The CDR3 protein is CASSSSGNQPQHF. CDR3 in DNA: TGTGCCAGTAGCTCGTCAGGGAATCAGCCCCAGCATTTT.

The chain carries TRBV5-1 and TRBJ1-1; unclear D gene. The germline CDR1 and CDR2 sequences are SGHRS and YFSETQ. This CDR3 comprises 16 residues. The V end was cut by 0 bases, the J end by 5 bases, with 17 bases between. As DNA, the CDR3 is TGCGCCAGCAGCTTGGCAGGTACACTGGTGAGAACTGAAGCTTTCTTT. Translation gives CASSLAGTLVRTEAFF.

The chain is built from TRBV30 and TRBJ1-6; TRBD1 matches at 7 bases. V shed 3 bases and J 10 bases; nucleotides not matched to a gene: 6. CDR1 GTSNPN and CDR2 SVGIG come from the germline V gene (reference sequence). The length of the CDR3 is 13 residues. This CDR3 is CAWRTGLSSPLHF. In nucleotides, the CDR3 is TGTGCCTGGAGGACAGGGTTGTCGTCACCCCTCCACTTT. Variable domain in full (rest from reference TRBV30 and TRBJ1-6): SQTIHQWPATLVQPVGSPLSLECTVEGTSNPNLYWYRQAAGRGLQLLFYSVGIGQISSEVPQNLSASRPQDRQFILSSKKLLLSDSGFYLCAWRTGLSSPLHFGNGTRLTVT.

The chain uses TRBV15 and TRBJ2-3; D not resolved. With 1 base removed from V and 0 bases from J, the gap between germline ends came to 17 bases. CDR1 LNHNV and CDR2 YYDKDF come from the germline V gene (reference sequence). The CDR3 has 18 amino acids. CDR3 sequence reads: CATSRASTSLPSTDTQYF. The CDR3 DNA sequence: TGTGCCACCAGCAGAGCCTCGACATCCCTCCCTAGCACAGATACGCAGTATTTT.

The genes are TRBV4-3 and TRBJ2-4; D perhaps matches TRBD2 (6 bases). The CDR3 is 16 amino acids. V was cut by 0 bases and J by 4 bases, with 13 bases left in between. From germline, CDR1 is LGHNA and CDR2 YSLEER. CDR3 protein: CASSQDLSSAKNIQYF. CDR3 coding DNA: TGCGCCAGCAGCCAAGATTTGTCTAGCGCAAAAAACATTCAGTACTTC.